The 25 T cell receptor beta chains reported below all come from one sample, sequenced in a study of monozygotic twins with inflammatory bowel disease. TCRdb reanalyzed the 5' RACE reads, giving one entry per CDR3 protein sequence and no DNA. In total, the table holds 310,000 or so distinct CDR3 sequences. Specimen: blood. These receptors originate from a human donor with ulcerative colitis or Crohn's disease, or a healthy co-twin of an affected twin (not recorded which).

CDR3 protein: CASSNGRTGTGNTIYF. The chain has TRBV18 and TRBJ1-3; TCRdb's D call, TRBD1, is unchecked because there is no DNA. Germline assignment: CDR1 KGHSH and CDR2 LQKENI. The CDR3 is 16 residues long.

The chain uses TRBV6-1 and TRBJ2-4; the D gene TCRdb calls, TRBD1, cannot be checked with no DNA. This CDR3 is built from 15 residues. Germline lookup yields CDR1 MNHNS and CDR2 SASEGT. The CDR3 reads CASSAAGPAKNIQYF.

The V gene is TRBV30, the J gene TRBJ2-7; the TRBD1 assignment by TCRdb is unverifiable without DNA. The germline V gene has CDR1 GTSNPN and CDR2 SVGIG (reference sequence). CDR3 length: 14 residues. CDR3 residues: CAWSPMWRASEQYF.

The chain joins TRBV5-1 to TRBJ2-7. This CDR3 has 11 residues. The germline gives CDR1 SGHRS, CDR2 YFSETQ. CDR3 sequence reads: CASSGYYEQYF.

CDR3 region: CATSKGTTNEKLFF. The rearrangement joins TRBV15 to TRBJ1-4. The CDR3 consists of 14 residues. Germline CDR1 reads LNHNV; CDR2 reads YYDKDF (reference sequence).

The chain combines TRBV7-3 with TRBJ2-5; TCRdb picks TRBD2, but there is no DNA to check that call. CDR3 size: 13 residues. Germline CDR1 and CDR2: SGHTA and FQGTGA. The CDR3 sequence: CASSDREGQTQYF.

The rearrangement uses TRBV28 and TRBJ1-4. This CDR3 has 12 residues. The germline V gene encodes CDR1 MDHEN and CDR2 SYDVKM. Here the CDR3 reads CASNEGNEKLFF.

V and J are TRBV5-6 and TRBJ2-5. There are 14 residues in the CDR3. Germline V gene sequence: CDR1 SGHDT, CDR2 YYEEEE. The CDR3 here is CASSPDPMGETQYF.

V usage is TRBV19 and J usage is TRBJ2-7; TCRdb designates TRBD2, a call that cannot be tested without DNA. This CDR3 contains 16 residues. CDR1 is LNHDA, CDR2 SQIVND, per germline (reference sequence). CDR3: CASLVEGLGLVNEQYF.

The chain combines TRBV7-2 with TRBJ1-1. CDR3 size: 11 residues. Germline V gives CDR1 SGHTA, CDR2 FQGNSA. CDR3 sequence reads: CASSFLTEAFF.

Here the CDR3 reads CAIRPGTRNGLEETQYF. This chain joins TRBV10-3 and TRBJ2-5; TCRdb outputs TRBD2, but without DNA this stays unchecked. The CDR3 is 17 residues long. Germline CDR1 and CDR2: ENHRY and SYGVKD.

This CDR3 is CAIKGGGSNEQFF. This sequence joins TRBV10-3 and TRBJ2-1; TCRdb gives TRBD2 as the D gene, but with no DNA this cannot be confirmed. The CDR3 sequence is 13 residues long. Germline CDR1 and CDR2: ENHRY and SYGVKD.

The chain's CDR3 is CASSQDAGVSYEQYF. The rearrangement uses TRBV14 and TRBJ2-7; the TCRdb D gene call, TRBD1, has no DNA to confirm it. Looked up from germline, CDR1 is SGHDN and CDR2 is FVKESK. The CDR3 consists of 15 residues.

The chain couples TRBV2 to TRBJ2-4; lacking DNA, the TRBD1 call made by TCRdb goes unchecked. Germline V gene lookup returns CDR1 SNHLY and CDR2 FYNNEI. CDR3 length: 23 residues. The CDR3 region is CASSEGQGVLGGLDGLAKNIQYF. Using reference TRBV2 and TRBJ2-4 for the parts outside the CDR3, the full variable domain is EPEVTQTPSHQVTQMGQEVILRCVPISNHLYFYWYRQILGQKVEFLVSFYNNEISEKSEIFDDQFSVERPDGSNFTLKIRSTKLEDSAMYFCASSEGQGVLGGLDGLAKNIQYFGAGTRLSVL.

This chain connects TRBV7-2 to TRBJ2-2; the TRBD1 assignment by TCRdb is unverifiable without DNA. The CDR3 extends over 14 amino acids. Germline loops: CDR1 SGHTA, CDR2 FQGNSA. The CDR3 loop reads CASSFGVGAGELFF. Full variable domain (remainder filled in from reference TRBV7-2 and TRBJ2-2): GAGVSQSPSNKVTEKGKDVELRCDPISGHTALYWYRQSLGQGLEFLIYFQGNSAPDKSGLPSDRFSAERTGGSVSTLTIQRTQQEDSAVYLCASSFGVGAGELFFGEGSRLTVL.

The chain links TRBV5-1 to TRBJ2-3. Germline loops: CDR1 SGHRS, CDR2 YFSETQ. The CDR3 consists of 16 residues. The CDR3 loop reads CASSPGRSSPTDTQYF.

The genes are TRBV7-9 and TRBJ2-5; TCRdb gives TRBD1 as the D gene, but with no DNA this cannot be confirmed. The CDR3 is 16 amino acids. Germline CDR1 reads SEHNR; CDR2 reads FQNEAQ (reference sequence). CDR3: CASSLHPGAFGETQYF. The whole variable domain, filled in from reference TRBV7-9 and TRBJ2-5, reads DTGVSQNPRHKITKRGQNVTFRCDPISEHNRLYWYRQTLGQGPEFLTYFQNEAQLEKSRLLSDRFSAERPKGSFSTLEIQRTEQGDSAMYLCASSLHPGAFGETQYFGPGTRLLVL.

CDR3 residues: CASRRTGTSQPQHF. The chain is built from TRBV6-1 and TRBJ1-5; as DNA is missing, the TRBD1 call by TCRdb cannot be tested. The CDR3 spans 14 residues. Germline values: CDR1 MNHNS, CDR2 SASEGT.

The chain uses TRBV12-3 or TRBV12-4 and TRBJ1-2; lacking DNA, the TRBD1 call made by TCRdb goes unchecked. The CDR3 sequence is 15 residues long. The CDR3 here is CASSPSGTGGHGYTF.

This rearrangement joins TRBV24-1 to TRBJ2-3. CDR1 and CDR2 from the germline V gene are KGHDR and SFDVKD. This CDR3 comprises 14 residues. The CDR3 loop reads CATSDFGSTDTQYF.

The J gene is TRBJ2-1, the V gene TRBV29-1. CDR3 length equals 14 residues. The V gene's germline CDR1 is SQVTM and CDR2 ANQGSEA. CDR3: CSVDHGFIYNEQFF.

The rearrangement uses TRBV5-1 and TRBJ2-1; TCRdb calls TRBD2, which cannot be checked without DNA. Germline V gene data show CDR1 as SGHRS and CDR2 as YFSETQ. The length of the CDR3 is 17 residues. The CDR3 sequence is CASSSGLLAGAYNEQFF.

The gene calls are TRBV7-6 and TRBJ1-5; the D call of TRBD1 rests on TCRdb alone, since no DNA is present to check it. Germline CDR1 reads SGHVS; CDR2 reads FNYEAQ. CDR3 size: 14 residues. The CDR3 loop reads CASSLERGGQPQHF. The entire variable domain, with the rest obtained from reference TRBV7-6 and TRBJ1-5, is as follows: GAGVSQSPRYKVTKRGQDVALRCDPISGHVSLYWYRQALGQGPEFLTYFNYEAQQDKSGLPNDRFSAERPEGSISTLTIQRTEQRDSAMYRCASSLERGGQPQHFGDGTRLSIL.

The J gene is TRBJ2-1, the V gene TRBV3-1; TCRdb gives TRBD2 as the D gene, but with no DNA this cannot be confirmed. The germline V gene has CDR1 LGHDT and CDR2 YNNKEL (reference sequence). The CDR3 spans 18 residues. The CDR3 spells CASSQLWSRASGNNEQFF.

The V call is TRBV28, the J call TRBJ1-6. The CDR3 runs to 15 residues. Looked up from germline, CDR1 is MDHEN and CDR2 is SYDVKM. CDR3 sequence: CAGRAQTSYNSPLHF.